This entry concerns a single TCR beta chain. Its specific antigen is unknown. Base qualities were left out, and no much larger clone turns up one base away. The data derive from a study of blood T cell repertoires in COVID-19 (dated by TCRdb to between 2020 and 2021). About the investigation overall: The collaborator samples originated in the United States, Italy and Spain and spanned the acute and convalescent phases of COVID-19. The material from the prospective study consisted of cDNA or gDNA derived from T cells, B-cell-depleted T cells, or PBMCs. The dataset comprised deeply sampled blood TCRbeta repertoires from subjects exposed to, actively infected with, or recovered from COVID-19. The repertoires were made available in a free public database intended to serve as a resource for research on the immune response to SARS-CoV-2. Samples came from the ongoing ImmuneRACE study (first 160 participants) plus 1,254 subjects from 6 global collaborators. Nearly every sample came with metadata listing a de-identified subject ID, COVID-19 status, age in years and sex. Where HLA class I and class II types were available, the types were taken from metadata supplied by the sample provider, not from assay-based typing.

TCRbeta CDR3 regions were amplified from genomic DNA by means of the immunoSEQ Assay, a bias-controlled multiplex PCR. Per the original workflow: The number of nucleated cells in each sample was estimated by amplification of reference gene primers within the assay. To quantify the absolute abundance of each unique TCRbeta CDR3 rearrangement, sequence reads were collapsed and filtered. For each sample, productive Simpson clonality was calculated as the square root of Simpson's diversity index across productive rearrangements. As stored in TCRdb, this immuneACCESS dataset retains in-frame rearrangements with V and J assigned. A fraction of the clones does not appear; measured against another copy, unresolved V genes explain less than half of the discrepancy, and the remainder lacks a known reason. V, J and clone size are taken as reported in that table, and D and trimming were inferred from the DNA itself. The sample table records roughly 250,000 clones; 82% of these occur just once. Of the sample, approximately 4.5% is held by the ten largest clones.

Collaborating institutions collected whole blood in K2EDTA tubes following their own protocols. For TCRbeta analysis, collaborators shipped samples as frozen whole blood, isolated PBMCs, or DNA extracted from either of those sample types. CDR3 length: 15 amino acids, cysteine to phenylalanine. Of the read, only the CDR3 DNA is kept; its 45 bases are in frame from base 1. The CDR1 and CDR2 encoded by the germline V gene are KGHSH and LQKENI. V is clipped by 5 bases and J by 3 bases, and the sequence between their germline boundaries is 16 bases long. The paper as a whole reports these results and caveats: The amount of clinical and demographic metadata varied by source and participant and was provided uncurated.

Sequenced material: peripheral blood. The sequence links TRBV18 to TRBJ1-1; the D segment cannot be called with confidence. The source of this sequence is a woman aged 65 to 85 with acute or convalescent COVID-19. The CDR3 reads as follows: CASSTQISRDTEAFF. The nucleotide sequence reads TGTGCCAGCTCAACTCAGATATCGAGGGACACTGAAGCTTTCTTT.